A selection of T cell receptor beta chains follows, all from one sample in a study of spatial heterogeneity in lung cancer. From the 5' RACE reads, TCRdb called clonotypes with MiXCR, one entry per CDR3 protein. The sample records about 10,000 distinct CDR3 sequences, roughly 6% being singletons. This specimen was PBMCs, taken at surgery. The receptors derive from a male donor with early-stage non-small cell lung cancer. Each CDR3 is given with its conserved first and last residue. D genes are given only for firm matches. A clone size is listed for some rows: how often the clone was seen (once, few, many), or a class if it is expanded.

TRBV19,medium-sized,TRBJ2-1,TRBD1,TGTGCCAGTAGGACGACAGGGGCTTCGAGTGAGCAGTTCTTC,CASRTTGASSEQFF
TRBV7-2,many,TRBJ1-1,NA,TGTGCCACCGCGACACAGTCCACGAACACTGAAGCTTTCTTT,CATATQSTNTEAFF
TRBV20-1,many,TRBJ2-3,NA,TGCAGTGCTAATTGGGCTAGCGCCGGATACACAGATACGCAGTATTTT,CSANWASAGYTDTQYF
TRBV20-1,many,TRBJ2-1,TRBD2,TGCAGTGCTAGAGATATAGGGACTAGCGGGAGACAGAGCTCCTACAATGAGCAGTTCTTC,CSARDIGTSGRQSSYNEQFF
TRBV27,many,TRBJ1-4,NA,TGTGCCAGCAGTTTGGTCAGGAATGAAAAACTGTTTTTT,CASSLVRNEKLFF
TRBV29-1,medium-sized,TRBJ1-3,NA,TGCAGCGTTGATTTGGCAGGGGCTGGAAACACCATATATTTT,CSVDLAGAGNTIYF
TRBV28,many,TRBJ2-3,NA,TGTGCCAGCAGTTCAGCCACAGATACGCAGTATTTT,CASSSATDTQYF
TRBV12-3/TRBV12-4,medium-sized,TRBJ1-2,NA,TGTGCCAGCAGTTTAACGGGCTTTGACTATGGCTACACCTTC,CASSLTGFDYGYTF
TRBV5-4,many,TRBJ2-3,TRBD1,TGTGCCAGCAGCACCGGACAGGGAACTGATACGCAGTATTTT,CASSTGQGTDTQYF
TRBV5-1,many,TRBJ1-1,TRBD1,TGCGCCAGCAGCTCCGGGACAGGCGCAGTTGAAGCTTTCTTT,CASSSGTGAVEAFF
TRBV28,NA,TRBJ1-1,NA,TGTGCCACCGTCTTGGGTGAAGCTTTCTTT,CATVLGEAFF
TRBV20-1,many,TRBJ2-2,TRBD2,TGCAGTGCTACCGTAGCGGGAGGCACCGGGGAGCTGTTTTTT,CSATVAGGTGELFF
TRBV29-1,medium-sized,TRBJ2-2,TRBD1,TGCAGCGTTGACCGACAGGGGAGCACCGGGGAGCTGTTTTTT,CSVDRQGSTGELFF
TRBV7-2,many,TRBJ2-3,TRBD1,TGTGCCAGCAGGCTGGGACAGCGATCAGATACGCAGTATTTT,CASRLGQRSDTQYF
TRBV5-1,many,TRBJ2-7,NA,TGCGCCAGCAGCAAGGGCAGCGACAGCTCCTACGAGCAGTACTTC,CASSKGSDSSYEQYF
TRBV28,many,TRBJ2-7,TRBD2,TGTGCCAGCATGCCGGGAGGGTCCTACGAGCAGTACTTC,CASMPGGSYEQYF
TRBV29-1,many,TRBJ2-5,NA,TGCAGCGTTGAGACAAACCAAGAGACCCAGTACTTC,CSVETNQETQYF
TRBV20-1,few,TRBJ2-7,TRBD2,TGCAGTGCTACCCCTAGCGGGAGCTACGAGCAGTACTTC,CSATPSGSYEQYF
TRBV6-4,many,TRBJ2-3,NA,TGTGCCAGCAGTGTTGGAGGAGCAGGCACAGATACGCAGTATTTT,CASSVGGAGTDTQYF
TRBV2,few,TRBJ2-1,TRBD2,TGTGCCAGCAGCAGCGGGAGGGGGGATGAGCAGTTCTTC,CASSSGRGDEQFF
TRBV12-3/TRBV12-4,once,TRBJ1-5,NA,TGTGCCAGCAGGGCTGAAGGACAGCCCCAGCATTTT,CASRAEGQPQHF
TRBV11-1,NA,TRBJ2-7,TRBD1,TGTGCCAGCAGTCCCAGACAGGGCTCCTACGAGCAGTACTTC,CASSPRQGSYEQYF
TRBV29-1,medium-sized,TRBJ2-2,NA,TGCAGCGTTACAGGGTCCGCGAACACCGGGGAGCTGTTTTTT,CSVTGSANTGELFF
TRBV18,many,TRBJ2-3,TRBD2,TGTGCCAGCCCTCCGCGGGGGGGTGGCACAGATACGCAGTATTTT,CASPPRGGGTDTQYF
TRBV11-1,NA,TRBJ2-7,NA,TGTGCCAGCAGCCCCGGGACCGTCGAGCAGTACTTC,CASSPGTVEQYF
TRBV24-1,few,TRBJ2-2,NA,TGTGCCACCAGTGATTCGGTGACGAACACCGGGGAGCTGTTTTTT,CATSDSVTNTGELFF
TRBV7-8,many,TRBJ2-5,NA,TGTGCCAGCAGCTTGGACGGGAAGACCCAGTACTTC,CASSLDGKTQYF
TRBV5-1,few,TRBJ1-1,NA,TGCGCCAGCAGCTTGGCACGGGACATCACTGAAGCTTTCTTT,CASSLARDITEAFF
TRBV20-1,many,TRBJ2-2,NA,TGCAGTGCTACCTCCGGGAGTCGGACCGGGGAGCTGTTTTTT,CSATSGSRTGELFF
TRBV7-3,many,TRBJ1-1,NA,TGTGCCAGCAGCTTTTCAGAGAACACTGAAGCTTTCTTT,CASSFSENTEAFF
TRBV9,many,TRBJ2-3,NA,TGTGCCAGCAGCGTGGACATTGGCACAGATACGCAGTATTTT,CASSVDIGTDTQYF
TRBV27,many,TRBJ2-2,TRBD1,TGTGCCAGCAGTTTCTCCGGGACAGGGGGACCCGGGGAGCTGTTTTTT,CASSFSGTGGPGELFF
TRBV9,many,TRBJ2-2,NA,TGTGCCAGCAGCGTAGGCTCGCGCCCGAACACCGGGGAGCTGTTTTTT,CASSVGSRPNTGELFF
TRBV5-1,medium-sized,TRBJ1-1,NA,TGCGCCAGCAGCCTCAACGGCCTAATGAACACTGAAGCTTTCTTT,CASSLNGLMNTEAFF
TRBV15,medium-sized,TRBJ1-5,TRBD1,TGTGCCACCAGCATTGACAGGGGGTATCAGCCCCAGCATTTT,CATSIDRGYQPQHF
TRBV21-1,medium-sized,TRBJ2-1,NA,TGTGCCAGCAGCAAACCAGACAGGGAATTGGGCAATGAGCAGTTCTTC,CASSKPDRELGNEQFF
TRBV2,NA,TRBJ2-7,NA,TGTGCCAGCAGGGCCCTTTCCGGCGAGCAGTACTTC,CASRALSGEQYF
TRBV11-2,many,TRBJ2-7,NA,TGTGCCAGCAGCTTAGGTACTGCGTACGAGCAGTACTTC,CASSLGTAYEQYF
TRBV7-2,NA,TRBJ1-6,NA,TGTGCCAGCAGCCCGGGAAGCTCCTATAATTCACCCCTCCACTTT,CASSPGSSYNSPLHF
TRBV2,many,TRBJ1-2,TRBD1,TGTGCCAGCGGACAGGACTATGGCTACACCTTC,CASGQDYGYTF
TRBV12-3/TRBV12-4,medium-sized,TRBJ1-1,NA,TGTGCCAGCAGTCCCCGGTGGGGGAACACTGAAGCTTTCTTT,CASSPRWGNTEAFF
TRBV28,medium-sized,TRBJ2-7,NA,TGTGCCAGCAGTTTAGAAGGGCTAATGGTCTACGAGCAGTACTTC,CASSLEGLMVYEQYF
TRBV5-1,few,TRBJ2-7,NA,TGCGCCAGCAGCTTGGCAGCAGGGTACGAGCAGTACTTC,CASSLAAGYEQYF
TRBV6-5,many,TRBJ2-2,TRBD2,TGTGCCACAGACCGACTAGCCCCTAAGGCCAGCACCGGGGAGCTGTTTTTT,CATDRLAPKASTGELFF
TRBV3-1,NA,TRBJ2-7,NA,TGTGCCAGCAGCCCCGGACCGGCGTACGAGCAGTACTTC,CASSPGPAYEQYF
TRBV6-2/TRBV6-3,medium-sized,TRBJ2-3,TRBD2,TGTGCCAGCAGACATCCCCTAGCGGGGGGGCCGGATACGCAGTATTTT,CASRHPLAGGPDTQYF
TRBV29-1,many,TRBJ1-1,TRBD1,TGCAGCGTTGACCCCGGACAGGGTGAAGCTTTCTTT,CSVDPGQGEAFF
TRBV6-2/TRBV6-3,many,TRBJ2-7,NA,TGTGCCAGCAGCGTCGAGTTGCGCCATCAGCAGTACTTC,CASSVELRHQQYF